This TCR beta chain was documented in a study of cytomegalovirus exposure and HLA in healthy donors. Study-level background: Membership in the Caucasian-associated ancestry cluster was found for around 81% of nearly 400 genotyped donors.

Comment on this clone: Antigen specificity is unknown.

In the PCR, 60 Vbeta and 13 Jbeta primers were used. Method: immunoSEQ multiplex PCR; TCRdb's copy keeps in-frame clones and lacks some. The sample carries roughly 150,000 clones, roughly 79% recorded once. This CDR3 has 14 amino acids. Trimming pared 3 bases from V and 4 bases from J, leaving 11 bases between. Germline CDR1 and CDR2: SEHNR and FQNEAQ (reference sequence). Study-level points and caveats: In an earlier analysis, most TCR beta V segments were productive about 87% or about 30% of the time. The study flagged approximately 180 TCR beta chains as cytomegalovirus-associated. Analysis was carried out at a later point, and it linked a missense DCLRE1C variant to TCR beta V- and J-gene trimming.

The TCR originated in a man in his thirties or forties in good health and CMV-seronegative. J is TRBJ2-3 and V is TRBV7-9, with D possibly matching TRBD2 (6 bases). The sequencing sample was made of PBMCs. CDR3 DNA sequence: TGTGCCAGCAGCTTCTCGGGGGTGGCAGATACGCAGTATTTT. It translates to CASSFSGVADTQYF.